The text below deals with one TCR beta chain. Antigen unknown. A multiplex PCR was run with 60 Vbeta primers and 13 Jbeta primers. The method was immunoSEQ multiplex PCR; TCRdb's version includes in-frame clones alone and lacks a portion of them. The data show roughly 98,000 clones, over 65% seen once. The record originates from a study of cytomegalovirus exposure and HLA in healthy donors. Study-level background: Within the Caucasian-associated ancestry cluster were roughly 79% of the roughly 400 genotyped donors.

Notes on the study in general: Segments of the TCR beta V type were, in most cases, productive about 90% or about 30% of the time in an earlier analysis.

While unrecorded immune exposures were likely, the donors were nominally healthy when sampled. This clonotype was obtained from a man between 40 and 49 years old in good health and CMV-seronegative. Sequencing was done on a sample of PBMCs.

CDR3 residues: CASRTHGTSGGYEQYF. Here the CDR3 DNA reads TGTGCCAGCAGAACCCATGGGACTAGCGGGGGCTACGAGCAGTACTTC. This chain uses TRBV28 with TRBJ2-7; 14 bases line up with TRBD2. V dropped 6 bases and J dropped 3; count of bases not matched to a gene: 7. Germline V lookup: CDR1 MDHEN, CDR2 SYDVKM. The CDR3 spans 16 residues.